The 29 T cell receptor beta chains reported below all come from one sample, sequenced in a study of blood T cell repertoires in COVID-19. The protocol was immunoSEQ multiplex PCR, while the TCRdb copy is restricted to in-frame clones and leaves out a portion. The table shows roughly 200,000 clones, with approximately 86% occurring only once. The sequencing sample was made of PBMCs or T cells enriched from blood (not recorded which). The receptors were gathered from a woman aged 25 to 39 who had been exposed to COVID-19.

The gene calls are TRBV11-2 and TRBJ2-3; TRBD1 agrees at 7 bases. Germline-derived CDR1 and CDR2 are SGHAT and FQNNGV. The CDR3 spans 16 residues. The V segment lost 6 bases and the J segment 2 bases; nucleotides outside the gene matches: 11. This CDR3 reads CASSPQGHSLTDTQYF. The CDR3 DNA is TGTGCCAGCAGTCCACAGGGGCATAGTCTCACAGATACGCAGTATTTT.

The rearrangement uses TRBV29-1 and TRBJ1-2; 9 bases agree with TRBD1. Germline assignment: CDR1 SQVTM and CDR2 ANQGSEA. Trimming removed 6 bases from V and 8 bases from J; junction bases left unmatched: 10. The CDR3 length is 13 residues. The chain's CDR3 is CSVVKQGARGYTF. CDR3 in DNA: TGCAGCGTCGTTAAACAGGGGGCGCGGGGCTACACCTTC.

V gene TRBV27 combines with J gene TRBJ2-1; D gene unclear. V shed 5 bases and J shed 7 bases, with 6 bases lying between them. This CDR3 spans 11 amino acids. Germline V gives CDR1 MNHEY, CDR2 SMNVEV (reference sequence). The CDR3 spells CASSIKNEQFF. The CDR3 region has the DNA TGTGCCAGCAGTATCAAAAATGAGCAGTTCTTC.

The rearrangement uses TRBV6-5 and TRBJ2-1; 9 positions match TRBD1. After removal of 7 bases from V and 10 bases from J, the junction contained 11 bases not matched to a gene. The CDR3 has 14 amino acids. Per the germline V gene, CDR1 is MNHEY and CDR2 is SVGAGI. The CDR3 is CASKLRTGVDEQFF. As DNA, the CDR3 is TGTGCCAGCAAGCTCAGGACAGGGGTTGACGAGCAGTTCTTC.

The rearrangement uses TRBV9 and TRBJ2-2; D not certain. The germline V gene encodes CDR1 SGDLS and CDR2 YYNGEE. CDR3 length equals 16 residues. The V and J ends lost 0 bases and 2 bases respectively, with 11 bases between them. The CDR3 here is CASSVVETTNTGELFF. The CDR3 region has the DNA TGTGCCAGCAGCGTAGTGGAAACTACCAACACCGGGGAGCTGTTTTTT.

The chain joins TRBV12-5 to TRBJ1-5; D unresolved. Germline-derived CDR1 and CDR2 are LGHNT and FRNRAP. V was clipped by 1 base and J by 8 bases, with 6 bases between them. The CDR3 covers 12 residues. The CDR3 DNA is TGTGCTAGTGGTTTGGCAGAGGAGCCCCAGCATTTT. It specifies CASGLAEEPQHF.

The V gene is TRBV5-1, the J gene TRBJ2-1; 8 nucleotides match TRBD2. Germline values: CDR1 SGHRS, CDR2 YFSETQ. The CDR3 length is 14 residues. The V gene end was trimmed by 3 bases and the J gene end by 7 bases; junction bases not matched to a gene: 6. The CDR3 DNA sequence: TGCGCCAGCAGCTCAAGCGGGGGACAAAATGAGCAGTTCTTC. Amino acid sequence: CASSSSGGQNEQFF.

The rearrangement links TRBV10-3 to TRBJ1-5; D not resolved. This CDR3 region has 13 residues. V dropped 4 bases and J dropped 2 bases, with 6 bases sitting between them. Germline CDR1 reads ENHRY; CDR2 reads SYGVKD. The CDR3 DNA reads as TGTGCCATCAGTGTCAGTGGCAATCAGCCCCAGCATTTT. It yields the protein CAISVSGNQPQHF.

The chain has TRBV30 and TRBJ2-2; 7 bases line up with TRBD2. CDR1 and CDR2 from the germline V gene are GTSNPN and SVGIG (reference sequence). This CDR3 has 15 residues. V lost 7 bases and J lost 2; bases outside the gene matches: 10. The CDR3 region has the DNA TGTGCCTCGTCGCGGGGGTTAGCAAACACCGGGGAGCTGTTTTTT. It yields the protein CASSRGLANTGELFF.

V is TRBV5-1 and J is TRBJ1-4, with 11 bases that match TRBD1. The germline V gene encodes CDR1 SGHRS and CDR2 YFSETQ. CDR3 length equals 16 residues. J was trimmed by 0 bases and V by 3 bases; bases with no gene match: 1. CDR3 in DNA: TGCGCCAGCAGCTGGGGACAGGGGGCAACTAATGAAAAACTGTTTTTT. Residues: CASSWGQGATNEKLFF.

V and J are TRBV7-9 and TRBJ1-1, with D uncertain. The V gene's germline CDR1 is SEHNR and CDR2 FQNEAQ (reference sequence). Trimming stripped 5 bases from V and 4 bases from J, with 17 bases between. The CDR3 has 15 residues. This CDR3 reads CASSPEEASITEAFF. The CDR3, as DNA: TGTGCCAGCAGCCCCGAGGAAGCCTCAATCACTGAAGCTTTCTTT. The variable domain in full, with the rest retrieved from reference TRBV7-9 and TRBJ1-1, is DTGVSQNPRHKITKRGQNVTFRCDPISEHNRLYWYRQTLGQGPEFLTYFQNEAQLEKSRLLSDRFSAERPKGSFSTLEIQRTEQGDSAMYLCASSPEEASITEAFFGQGTRLTVV.

The chain couples TRBV7-9 to TRBJ1-2; no firm D call. The germline gives CDR1 SEHNR, CDR2 FQNEAQ (reference sequence). This CDR3 comprises 13 residues. Trimming removed 1 base at V and 8 bases at J, with 11 bases between. Here the CDR3 reads CASSLDVPGGYTF. The CDR3 nucleotides read TGTGCCAGCAGCTTAGATGTACCGGGGGGCTACACCTTC.

The rearrangement uses TRBV7-2 and TRBJ2-7, with 9 bases identical to TRBD1. The CDR3 length is 13 residues. The germline V gene encodes CDR1 SGHTA and CDR2 FQGNSA. The V gene end was trimmed by 1 base and the J gene end by 6 bases; junction bases not matched to a gene: 1. In nucleotides, the CDR3 is TGTGCCAGCAGCTTAGACAGGGGGCGCGAGCAGTACTTC. It translates to CASSLDRGREQYF.

This chain links TRBV18 with TRBJ1-1; TRBD1 agrees at 9 bases. Germline V gene lookup returns CDR1 KGHSH and CDR2 LQKENI. The CDR3 consists of 16 residues. Trimming cost V 3 bases and J 3 bases; bases outside gene matches: 8. The DNA for the CDR3 is TGTGCCAGCTCACCCACGACAGGGGGAAAGGACACTGAAGCTTTCTTT. Protein: CASSPTTGGKDTEAFF.

The J gene is TRBJ1-3, the V gene TRBV5-1; tentative D call: TRBD1 (6 bases). CDR3 size: 18 residues. V shed 3 bases and J shed 4 bases, with 23 bases lying between them. Germline assignment: CDR1 SGHRS and CDR2 YFSETQ. The CDR3 loop reads CASSSRGTGTDRGNTIYF. The CDR3 nucleotides are TGCGCCAGCAGCTCCCGGGGCACAGGGACGGATAGAGGAAACACCATATATTTT.

V and J are TRBV19 and TRBJ2-4; the match to TRBD1 covers 10 bases. The CDR3 contains 15 residues. CDR1 LNHDA and CDR2 SQIVND come from the germline V gene (reference sequence). V shed 4 bases and J 6 bases; nucleotides not matched to a gene: 6. Written as DNA, the CDR3 is TGTGCCAGTAGTAGGGACAGGGGTGTCGGAAACATTCAGTACTTC. It yields the protein CASSRDRGVGNIQYF.

This clone was observed once. V usage is TRBV6-5 and J usage is TRBJ1-4, with 7 bases matching TRBD1. The CDR3 extends over 14 amino acids. CDR1 is MNHEY, CDR2 SVGAGI, per germline. V lost 6 bases and J lost 5; bases outside the gene matches: 6. The CDR3 spells CASRGTAKNEKLFF. Written as DNA, the CDR3 is TGTGCCAGCAGGGGGACAGCTAAAAATGAAAAACTGTTTTTT.

J is TRBJ2-1 and V is TRBV7-2; a possible D gene is TRBD2 (6 bases). Trimming left V 5 bases short and J 2 bases short, with 13 bases between. The germline V gene encodes CDR1 SGHTA and CDR2 FQGNSA. The CDR3 sequence is 15 residues long. The CDR3 sequence is CASSPSALPYNEQFF. CDR3 in DNA: TGTGCCAGCAGCCCTAGCGCGCTACCCTACAATGAGCAGTTCTTC.

The rearrangement uses TRBV19 and TRBJ1-2, with a weak D call TRBD1 (6 bases). Deletions cut 3 bases from V and 1 base from J, with 9 bases between. The CDR3 runs 14 residues. Germline lookup yields CDR1 LNHDA and CDR2 SQIVND (reference sequence). The CDR3 DNA reads as TGTGCCAGTAGTATCTCAGGGGATAACTATGGCTACACCTTC. It yields the protein CASSISGDNYGYTF.

The rearrangement uses TRBV7-8 and TRBJ1-1, with 8 bases identical to TRBD1. Per the germline V gene, CDR1 is SGHVS and CDR2 is FQNEAQ. This CDR3 has 16 residues. The trim removed 5 bases at V and 0 bases at J, leaving 8 bases unmatched. CDR3: CASSPQGAHVNTEAFF. CDR3 coding DNA: TGTGCCAGCAGCCCCCAGGGGGCGCACGTGAACACTGAAGCTTTCTTT.

The CDR3 loop reads CASSGTGSYGYTF. CDR3 nucleotide sequence: TGTGCCAGCTCCGGGACAGGTTCCTATGGCTACACCTTC. The chain couples TRBV21-1 to TRBJ1-2; TRBD1 is the table's D call and was not checked against the DNA. TRBV21-1 is a known pseudogene. CDR3 length: 13 residues.

The V call is TRBV19, the J call TRBJ1-6; 8 bases agree with TRBD1. V shed 5 bases, J shed 9 bases, and the junction held 15 bases outside the gene matches. The germline CDR1 and CDR2 sequences are LNHDA and SQIVND (reference sequence). The CDR3 covers 17 residues. The CDR3 nucleotides are TGTGCCAGTAGTCTCCCAACAGGGGGAGTGAAGGGTTCACCCCTCCACTTT. This sequence encodes CASSLPTGGVKGSPLHF. Supplemented by reference TRBV19 and TRBJ1-6, the full variable domain reads DGGITQSPKYLFRKEGQNVTLSCEQNLNHDAMYWYRQDPGQGLRLIYYSQIVNDFQKGDIAEGYSVSREKKESFPLTVTSAQKNPTAFYLCASSLPTGGVKGSPLHFGNGTRLTVT.

The chain joins TRBV29-1 to TRBJ2-3, with 7 bases fitting TRBD2. The CDR3 sequence is 14 residues long. Per the germline V gene, CDR1 is SQVTM and CDR2 is ANQGSEA. Trimming cost V 3 bases and J 0 bases; bases outside gene matches: 3. In DNA form, the CDR3 reads TGCAGCGTTGAGCGGGGGTCTAGCACAGATACGCAGTATTTT. This gives the protein CSVERGSSTDTQYF.

The chain employs TRBV12-3 or TRBV12-4 and TRBJ1-1; 8 bases align to TRBD1. CDR3 length equals 10 residues. Losses at the gene ends were 8 bases for V and 9 bases for J; bases not matched to a gene: 2. The CDR3 coding sequence is TGTGCCAGCTGGACAGGGAAAGCTTTCTTT. It translates to CASWTGKAFF.

The chain combines TRBV7-8 with TRBJ1-3, with D possibly TRBD1 on 6 matching bases. The CDR3 runs to 17 residues. V lost 1 base, J lost 4 bases, and 17 bases lay in between. Germline CDR1 and CDR2: SGHVS and FQNEAQ. CDR3 sequence reads: CASSLGPGKGEGNTIYF. The CDR3, as DNA: TGTGCCAGCAGCTTAGGCCCCGGGAAGGGGGAAGGAAACACCATATATTTT.

The V gene is TRBV5-1, the J gene TRBJ2-7; 7 nucleotides line up with TRBD1. V dropped 2 bases and J dropped 9; count of bases not matched to a gene: 14. Germline CDR1 SGHRS, CDR2 YFSETQ. CDR3 length: 15 residues. The CDR3 sequence is CASSLGEDRVVVQYF. The CDR3 nucleotides read TGCGCCAGCAGCTTAGGGGAAGACAGGGTGGTGGTGCAGTACTTC.

The V gene is TRBV10-3, the J gene TRBJ2-4, with a tentative D call TRBD2 (5 bases). CDR1 and CDR2 (germline): ENHRY, SYGVKD. The CDR3 runs 14 residues. Trimming pared 2 bases from V and 8 bases from J, leaving 13 bases between. CDR3 sequence (DNA): TGTGCCATCAGTGAGAATAACGACGGGGACATTCAGTACTTC. Protein product: CAISENNDGDIQYF.

This rearrangement joins TRBV21-1 to TRBJ2-7; the tabulated D call, TRBD1, remains unverified against the DNA. TRBV21-1 is deemed a pseudogene. The CDR3 length is 15 residues. CDR3 region: CASSKGGPRITEQYF. CDR3 DNA: TGTGCCAGCAGCAAAGGGGGCCCCAGGATTACCGAGCAGTACTTC.

This chain links TRBV12-5 with TRBJ1-6; possible D gene TRBD1, 5 bases. Deletions cut 4 bases from V and 7 bases from J, with 17 bases between. Germline V gives CDR1 LGHNT, CDR2 FRNRAP. The CDR3 extends over 16 amino acids. As DNA, the CDR3 is TGTGCTAGTGGTTCGGGACTTCTTAGAGGGAATTCACCCCTCCACTTT. Protein product: CASGSGLLRGNSPLHF.